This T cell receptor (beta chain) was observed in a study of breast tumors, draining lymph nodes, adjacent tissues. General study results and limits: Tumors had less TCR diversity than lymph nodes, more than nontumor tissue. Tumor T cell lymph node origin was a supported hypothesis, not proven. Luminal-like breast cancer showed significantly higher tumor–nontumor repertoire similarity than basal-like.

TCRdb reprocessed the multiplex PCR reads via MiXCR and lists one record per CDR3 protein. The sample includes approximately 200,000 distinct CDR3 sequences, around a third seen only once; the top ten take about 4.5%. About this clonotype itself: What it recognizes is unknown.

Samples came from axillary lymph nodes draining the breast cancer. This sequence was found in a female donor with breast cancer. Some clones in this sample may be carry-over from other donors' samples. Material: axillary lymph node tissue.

The CDR3 here is CASSASGVPSSREQYF. DNA for the CDR3: TGTGCCAGCAGCGCCAGCGGAGTGCCTAGCTCTCGCGAGCAGTACTTC. The gene calls are TRBV7-6 and TRBJ2-7, with D possibly being TRBD2 (5 bases). V gave up 5 bases and J gave up 6 bases, with 23 bases separating them. The CDR3 length is 16 residues. Germline V CDR1 and CDR2: SGHVS, FNYEAQ.